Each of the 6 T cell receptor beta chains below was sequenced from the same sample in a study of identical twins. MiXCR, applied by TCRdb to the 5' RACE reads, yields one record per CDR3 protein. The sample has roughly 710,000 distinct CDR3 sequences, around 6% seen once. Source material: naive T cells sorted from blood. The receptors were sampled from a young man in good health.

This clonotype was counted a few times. This CDR3 reads CASSRDRGRENYGYTF. As DNA, the CDR3 is TGTGCCAGCTCGCGCGACAGGGGAAGGGAGAACTATGGCTACACCTTC. The rearrangement uses TRBV18 and TRBJ1-2, with 8 positions matching TRBD1. Germline lookup yields CDR1 KGHSH and CDR2 LQKENI. Trimming cost V 6 bases and J 2 bases; bases outside gene matches: 11. The CDR3 sequence is 16 residues long.

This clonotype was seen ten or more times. CDR3 region: CATSRGGITDEQYV. CDR3 in DNA: TGTGCCACCAGCAGGGGGGGAATAACGGACGAGCAGTACGTC. The V call is TRBV15, the J call TRBJ2-7; TRBD2 is a possible D gene (6 bases). Trimming cost V 3 bases and J 5 bases, with 14 bases left between them. Germline V CDR1 and CDR2: LNHNV, YYDKDF (reference sequence). The CDR3 loop spans 14 amino acids.

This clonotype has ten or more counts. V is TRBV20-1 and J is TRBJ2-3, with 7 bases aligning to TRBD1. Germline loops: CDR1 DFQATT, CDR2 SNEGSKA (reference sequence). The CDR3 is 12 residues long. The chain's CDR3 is CGATGSADTQYF. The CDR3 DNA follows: TGCGGAGCGACAGGGAGCGCAGATACGCAGTATTTT.

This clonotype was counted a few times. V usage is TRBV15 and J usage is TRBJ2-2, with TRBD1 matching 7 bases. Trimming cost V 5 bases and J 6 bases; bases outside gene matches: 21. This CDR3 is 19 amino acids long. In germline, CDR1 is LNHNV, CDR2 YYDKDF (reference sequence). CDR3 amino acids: CATSGTHLTGNALPGELFF. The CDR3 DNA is TGTGCCACCAGCGGCACCCATTTGACAGGGAACGCTTTACCCGGGGAGCTGTTTTTT.

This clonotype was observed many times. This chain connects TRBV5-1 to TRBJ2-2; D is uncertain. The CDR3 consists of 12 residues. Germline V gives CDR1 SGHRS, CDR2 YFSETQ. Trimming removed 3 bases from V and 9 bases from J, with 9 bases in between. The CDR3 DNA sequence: TGCGCCAGCAGCTCCAAGGGATGGGAGCTGTTTTTT. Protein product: CASSSKGWELFF. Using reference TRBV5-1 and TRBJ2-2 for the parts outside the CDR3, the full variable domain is KAGVTQTPRYLIKTRGQQVTLSCSPISGHRSVSWYQQTPGQGLQFLFEYFSETQRNKGNFPGRFSGRQFSNSRSEMNVSTLELGDSALYLCASSSKGWELFFGEGSRLTVL.

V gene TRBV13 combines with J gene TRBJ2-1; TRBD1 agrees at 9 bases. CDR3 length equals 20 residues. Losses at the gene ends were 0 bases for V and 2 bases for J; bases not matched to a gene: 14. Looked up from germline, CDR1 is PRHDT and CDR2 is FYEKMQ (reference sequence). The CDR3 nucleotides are TGTGCCAGCAGCTTAGGAGCAGACGGCCCGGGACAGGGAACCTACAATGAGCAGTTCTTC. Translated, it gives CASSLGADGPGQGTYNEQFF.